These 17 T cell receptor beta chains were sequenced from one sample in a study of blood T cell repertoires in COVID-19. This table comes from immunoSEQ multiplex PCR, and its TCRdb copy is limited to in-frame clones, with some not included. The sample has roughly 410,000 clones, about 88% seen once. Sequenced input: peripheral blood. The receptor source for this set is a woman in her 40s with COVID-19, enrolled during active disease.

V is TRBV5-4 and J is TRBJ1-2; 10 bases agree with TRBD1. The CDR3 sequence is 13 residues long. Per germline, CDR1 SGHNT and CDR2 YYREEE (reference sequence). Trimming took 4 bases from V and 6 from J; bases not matched to a gene: 3. The CDR3 bases are TGTGCCAGCAGCCCCGACAGGGGGCATGGCTACACCTTC. It is translated as CASSPDRGHGYTF. The variable domain in full, with the rest retrieved from reference TRBV5-4 and TRBJ1-2, is ETGVTQSPTHLIKTRGQQVTLRCSSQSGHNTVSWYQQALGQGPQFIFQYYREEENGRGNFPPRFSGLQFPNYSSELNVNALELDDSALYLCASSPDRGHGYTFGSGTRLTVV.

The chain carries TRBV15 and TRBJ1-5; 7 bases fit TRBD1. Unmatched junction bases numbered 14, after V lost 4 bases and J lost 2 bases. The CDR3 extends over 18 amino acids. The V gene's germline CDR1 is LNHNV and CDR2 YYDKDF (reference sequence). The CDR3 nucleotides read TGTGCCACCAGCATTGGGACAGCGGAAGGATTGGGCAATCAGCCCCAGCATTTT. It yields the protein CATSIGTAEGLGNQPQHF.

The V call is TRBV18, the J call TRBJ2-7; D unclear. Germline values: CDR1 KGHSH, CDR2 LQKENI. The CDR3 runs to 15 residues. V lost 2 bases to trimming and J lost 5 bases, with 16 bases between them. The CDR3 loop reads CASSPTVAAEHEQYF. The CDR3 DNA follows: TGTGCCAGCTCACCAACCGTCGCCGCGGAGCACGAGCAGTACTTC.

This clone is a singleton in its sample. The V call is TRBV9, the J call TRBJ1-1; TRBD1 might be the D (6 bases). CDR1 and CDR2 (germline): SGDLS, YYNGEE. This CDR3 comprises 13 residues. Trimming took off 0 bases at V and 8 bases at J, with 11 bases between the two ends. The DNA for the CDR3 is TGTGCCAGCAGCGTAGGATCTGACAGGGAAGCTTTCTTT. As protein: CASSVGSDREAFF.

The chain employs TRBV6-4 and TRBJ2-3; no clear D. Germline V CDR1 and CDR2: MRHNA, SNTAGT. The CDR3 extends over 15 amino acids. V was cut by 2 bases and J by 2 bases, with 11 bases left in between. Here the CDR3 DNA reads TGTGCCAGCAGTGACCTAGGCACTCCCACAGATACGCAGTATTTT. Translation: CASSDLGTPTDTQYF.

The chain employs TRBV7-2 and TRBJ2-3, with D maybe TRBD2 (5 bases). V lost 1 base to trimming and J lost 6 bases, with 8 bases between them. The CDR3 spans 13 residues. Per the germline V gene, CDR1 is SGHTA and CDR2 is FQGNSA. This CDR3 is CASSLVWEDTQYF. The CDR3 DNA is TGTGCCAGCAGCTTAGTATGGGAGGATACGCAGTATTTT.

The chain links TRBV27 to TRBJ1-6, with TRBD1 matching over 10 bases. Germline CDR1 MNHEY, CDR2 SMNVEV (reference sequence). The CDR3 extends over 16 amino acids. With 5 bases clipped from V and 14 bases from J, the junction kept 15 bases outside the gene matches. The CDR3 region has the DNA TGTGCCAGCAGTCCCCGGACAGGGGGAACTTTTAGGGCCCTCCACTTT. It encodes CASSPRTGGTFRALHF.

The chain recombines TRBV18 with TRBJ1-2; TRBD1 agrees at 9 bases. Germline CDR1 reads KGHSH; CDR2 reads LQKENI. This CDR3 region has 13 residues. J gave up 2 bases and V 8 bases, and 3 bases lay outside the gene matches. In nucleotides, the CDR3 is TGTGCCAGCCGGGACAGGGTAAACTATGGCTACACCTTC. This encodes CASRDRVNYGYTF. Full variable domain (outside the CDR3, taken from reference TRBV18 and TRBJ1-2): NAGVMQNPRHLVRRRGQEARLRCSPMKGHSHVYWYRQLPEEGLKFMVYLQKENIIDESGMPKERFSAEFPKEGPSILRIQQVVRGDSAAYFCASRDRVNYGYTFGSGTRLTVV.

The gene calls are TRBV4-3 and TRBJ2-2; 7 nucleotides line up with TRBD2. Germline trimming cut 1 base from V and 0 bases from J; bases unmatched to any gene: 8. There are 18 residues in the CDR3. Germline V CDR1 and CDR2: LGHNA, YSLEER. This CDR3 is CASSQAPASGANTGELFF. The CDR3 nucleotides are TGCGCCAGCAGCCAAGCCCCGGCAAGCGGGGCGAACACCGGGGAGCTGTTTTTT.

This clone was seen only a few times. This sequence joins TRBV19 and TRBJ2-4; D might be TRBD1 (6 bases). Per germline, CDR1 LNHDA and CDR2 SQIVND (reference sequence). V was shortened by 5 bases and J by 5 bases, with 13 bases between the two germline ends. CDR3 size: 14 residues. The CDR3 nucleotides are TGTGCCAGTAGTGACAGGATGTACCAAAACATTCAGTACTTC. Translating gives CASSDRMYQNIQYF.

The chain uses TRBV29-1 and TRBJ1-1; D remains ambiguous. Trimming pared 5 bases from V and 0 bases from J, leaving 10 bases between. The CDR3 contains 13 residues. Germline V gives CDR1 SQVTM, CDR2 ANQGSEA. CDR3 coding DNA: TGCAGCGTTAAAGCCGCGGTGAACACTGAAGCTTTCTTT. Amino acid sequence: CSVKAAVNTEAFF.

The gene calls are TRBV3-1 (or the pseudogene TRBV3-2) and TRBJ1-1; D call uncertain. The CDR3 is 14 residues long. The germline V gene has CDR1 LGHDT and CDR2 YNNKEL (reference sequence). The V gene lost 1 base and the J gene lost 3 bases, with 9 bases spanning the gap. The CDR3, as DNA: TGTGCCAGCAGCCAAGGGGGAGGGTACACTGAAGCTTTCTTT. Translation: CASSQGGGYTEAFF.

The V gene is TRBV19, the J gene TRBJ2-2; the D gene is possibly TRBD2 (5 bases). V lost 8 bases and J lost 4, with 11 bases in between. The germline V gene encodes CDR1 LNHDA and CDR2 SQIVND (reference sequence). This CDR3 is built from 13 residues. CDR3 nucleotides: TGTGCCAGTCTTAACGGAGGCACCGGGGAGCTGTTTTTT. Amino acid sequence: CASLNGGTGELFF.

The V and J genes are TRBV7-9 and TRBJ2-1; 12 bases line up with TRBD2. The V gene's germline CDR1 is SEHNR and CDR2 FQNEAQ (reference sequence). V was pared by 2 bases and J by 4 bases, with 3 bases of the junction left unmatched. The CDR3 has 16 amino acids. The CDR3 loop reads CASSLQLAGGYNEQFF. The CDR3 nucleotides read TGTGCCAGCAGCTTACAGCTAGCGGGGGGGTACAATGAGCAGTTCTTC.

Here the CDR3 DNA reads TGTGCCAGCAGCTTAGATACGGAAATGCTAGGCTATGGCTACACCTTC. Encoded protein: CASSLDTEMLGYGYTF. V is TRBV7-9 and J is TRBJ1-2; D is ambiguous. Trimming cost V 1 base and J 4 bases, with 16 bases left between them. The CDR3 is made up of 16 amino acids. The germline V gene encodes CDR1 SEHNR and CDR2 FQNEAQ (reference sequence).

The chain has TRBV3-1 (or the pseudogene TRBV3-2) and TRBJ2-2; D not certain. Trimming shortened V by 1 base and J by 4 bases, and 10 bases separated the two germline ends. Germline V gene sequence: CDR1 LGHDT, CDR2 YNNKEL (reference sequence). There are 15 residues in the CDR3. The CDR3 coding sequence is TGTGCCAGCAGCCAAGCGCTCGGGTCCACCGGGGAGCTGTTTTTT. Translation gives CASSQALGSTGELFF.

CDR3 residues: CSVGGTGWSGYTF. The CDR3 DNA reads as TGCAGCGTAGGAGGGACGGGTTGGAGCGGCTACACCTTC. This rearrangement joins TRBV29-1 to TRBJ1-2, with D perhaps matching TRBD1 (5 bases). The ends were cut back, 6 bases at V and 8 bases at J, with 19 bases in the middle. CDR3 length equals 13 residues. The germline V gene has CDR1 SQVTM and CDR2 ANQGSEA.